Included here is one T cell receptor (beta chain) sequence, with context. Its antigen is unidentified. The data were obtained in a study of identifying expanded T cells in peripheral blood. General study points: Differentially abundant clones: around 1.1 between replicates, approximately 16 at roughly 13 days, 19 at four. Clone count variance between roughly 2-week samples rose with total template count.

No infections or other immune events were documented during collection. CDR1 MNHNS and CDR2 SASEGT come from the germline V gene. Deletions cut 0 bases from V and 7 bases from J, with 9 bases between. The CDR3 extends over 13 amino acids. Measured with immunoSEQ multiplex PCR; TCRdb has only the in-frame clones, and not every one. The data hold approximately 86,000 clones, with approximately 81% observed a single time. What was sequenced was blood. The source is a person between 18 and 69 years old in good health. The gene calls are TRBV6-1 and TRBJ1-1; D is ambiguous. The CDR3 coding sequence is TGTGCCAGCAGTGAAGCGGGCGGGGTTGAAGCTTTCTTT. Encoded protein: CASSEAGGVEAFF.